This T cell receptor (beta chain) emerged from a study of cytomegalovirus exposure and HLA in healthy donors. Only in-frame clones appear in the TCRdb table, and some are missing; sequencing was by immunoSEQ multiplex PCR. The table records about 100,000 clones, approximately 94% of them present only once. The CDR3 extends over 15 amino acids. With V trimmed by 3 bases and J by 0 bases, 0 bases remained unmatched. CDR1 and CDR2 (germline): LGHNA, YNFKEQ. This clone was observed a single time. Sequencing input: PBMCs. The rearrangement uses TRBV4-2 and TRBJ2-3, with 10 bases matching TRBD1. The sequence came from a woman aged 18-29 years in good health and CMV-seronegative. The CDR3 loop reads CASSQGQGSTDTQYF. Here the CDR3 DNA reads TGTGCCAGCAGCCAGGGACAGGGGAGCACAGATACGCAGTATTTT.